The rows below give T cell receptor beta chains drawn from one sample of a study of neoadjuvant anti-PD-1 for oral cavity cancer. Data came from immunoSEQ multiplex PCR; TCRdb stores just in-frame clones and leaves some out. Of roughly 46,000 clones detected, 77% appear once; the ten largest clones hold 4.8%. The sample was PBMCs, taken after nivolumab (anti-PD-1) treatment. The source is a person between 40 and 85 years old with oral cavity squamous cell carcinoma. Each CDR3 is given with its conserved first and last residue. Each record gives: CDR3 protein, J gene, CDR3 length, V gene.

CASRRDRGTLNTEAFF,TRBJ1-1,16,TRBV6-6
CASSDPGSTNEKLFF,TRBJ1-4,15,TRBV2
CAISDPGGFSYEQYF,TRBJ2-7,15,TRBV10-3
CASSLSYYEQYF,TRBJ2-7,12,TRBV11-2
CASSLAGRTISPLHF,TRBJ1-6,15,TRBV5-1
CASSFPGQLATNEKLFF,TRBJ1-4,17,TRBV28
CASSTGGVLRRGSPLHF,TRBJ1-6,17,TRBV19
CASSLGDSFNTEAFF,TRBJ1-1,15,TRBV7-3
CASKLAGSYEQYF,TRBJ2-7,13,TRBV5-5
CAWSGRGTLAFF,TRBJ1-1,12,TRBV30